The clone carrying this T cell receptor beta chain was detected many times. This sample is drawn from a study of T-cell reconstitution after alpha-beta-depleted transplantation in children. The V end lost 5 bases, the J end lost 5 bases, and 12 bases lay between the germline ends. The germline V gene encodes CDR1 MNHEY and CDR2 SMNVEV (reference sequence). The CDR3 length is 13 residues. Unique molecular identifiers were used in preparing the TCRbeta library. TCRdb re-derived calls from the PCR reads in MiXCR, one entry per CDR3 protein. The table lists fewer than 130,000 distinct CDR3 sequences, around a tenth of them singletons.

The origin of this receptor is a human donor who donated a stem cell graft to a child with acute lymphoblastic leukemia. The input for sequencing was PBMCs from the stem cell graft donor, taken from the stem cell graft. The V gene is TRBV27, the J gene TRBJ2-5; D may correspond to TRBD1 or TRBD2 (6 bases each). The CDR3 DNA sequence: TGTGCCAGCAGTGTCTTAGGGGGGGAGACCCAGTACTTC. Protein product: CASSVLGGETQYF.